Sequencing of this T cell receptor beta chain was carried out in a study of CD8 T cells in ankylosing spondylitis. General study findings and limits: A motif of 7 to 9 highly homologous TCR beta variants was seen as apparently characteristic of ankylosing spondylitis blood. Some motif variants were previously reported in reactive arthritis synovial fluid and blood.

TCRdb reprocessed the 5' RACE reads with MiXCR, giving one entry per CDR3 protein. This table has approximately 550,000 distinct CDR3 sequences, 10% to 15% appearing once. Concerning this clonotype: Antigen specificity is unknown.

This CDR3 has 15 amino acids. V lost 0 bases and J 4 bases, leaving 11 bases between the germline ends. Germline V gives CDR1 SGDLS, CDR2 YYNGEE. The sequence derives from a male donor with ankylosing spondylitis. The sample comprised blood, either unsorted or a sorted T cell fraction (not recorded which). The gene calls are TRBV9 and TRBJ2-1, with D uncertain. In DNA form, the CDR3 reads TGTGCCAGCAGCGTAGTGGCGGCGGTTTACAATGAGCAGTTCTTC. Its protein is CASSVVAAVYNEQFF.